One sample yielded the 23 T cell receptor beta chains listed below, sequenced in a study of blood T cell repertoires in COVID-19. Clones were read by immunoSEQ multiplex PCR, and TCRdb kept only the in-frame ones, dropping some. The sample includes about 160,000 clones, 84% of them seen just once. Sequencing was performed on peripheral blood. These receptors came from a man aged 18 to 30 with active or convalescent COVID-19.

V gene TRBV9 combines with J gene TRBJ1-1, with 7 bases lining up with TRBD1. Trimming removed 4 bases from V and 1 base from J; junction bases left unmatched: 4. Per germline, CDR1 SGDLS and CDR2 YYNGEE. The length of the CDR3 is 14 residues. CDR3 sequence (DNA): TGTGCCAGCAGCCCCTGGACAGGGAACACTGAAGCTTTCTTT. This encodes CASSPWTGNTEAFF. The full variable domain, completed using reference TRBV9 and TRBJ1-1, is DSGVTQTPKHLITATGQRVTLRCSPRSGDLSVYWYQQSLDQGLQFLIQYYNGEERAKGNILERFSAQQFPDLHSELNLSSLELGDSALYFCASSPWTGNTEAFFGQGTRLTVV.

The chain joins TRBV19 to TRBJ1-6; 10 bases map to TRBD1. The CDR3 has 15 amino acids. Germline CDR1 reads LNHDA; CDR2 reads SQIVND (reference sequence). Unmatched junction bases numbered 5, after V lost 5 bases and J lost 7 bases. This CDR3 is CASSLRDRGNSPLHF. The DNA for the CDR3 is TGTGCCAGTAGTCTCCGGGACAGGGGCAATTCACCCCTCCACTTT.

Written as DNA, the CDR3 is TGTGCCAGCAGCTTAGACGGACGGGACACAGATACGCAGTATTTT. Translated: CASSLDGRDTDTQYF. V and J are TRBV11-3 and TRBJ2-3; tentative D call: TRBD2 (5 bases). The CDR3 covers 15 residues. CDR1 is SGHNT, CDR2 YENEEA, per germline. Trimming took 0 bases from V and 2 from J, leaving 9 bases between them.

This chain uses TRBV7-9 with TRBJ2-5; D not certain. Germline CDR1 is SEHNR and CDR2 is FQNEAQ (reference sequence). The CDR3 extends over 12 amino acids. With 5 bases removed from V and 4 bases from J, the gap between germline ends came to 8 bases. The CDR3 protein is CASSRSRETQYF. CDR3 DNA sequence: TGTGCCAGCAGCCGATCTAGAGAGACCCAGTACTTC.

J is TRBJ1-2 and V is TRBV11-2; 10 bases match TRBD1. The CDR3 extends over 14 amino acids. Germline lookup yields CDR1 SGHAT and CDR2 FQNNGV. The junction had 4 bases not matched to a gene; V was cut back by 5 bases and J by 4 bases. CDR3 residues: CASSRDRGTYGYTF. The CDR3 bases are TGTGCCAGCAGCCGGGACAGGGGTACCTATGGCTACACCTTC.

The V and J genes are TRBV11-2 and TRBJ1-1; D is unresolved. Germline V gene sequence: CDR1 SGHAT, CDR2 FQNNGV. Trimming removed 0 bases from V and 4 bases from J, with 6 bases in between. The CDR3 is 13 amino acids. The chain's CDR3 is CASSLDYSTEAFF. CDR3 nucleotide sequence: TGTGCCAGCAGCTTAGATTACAGCACTGAAGCTTTCTTT.

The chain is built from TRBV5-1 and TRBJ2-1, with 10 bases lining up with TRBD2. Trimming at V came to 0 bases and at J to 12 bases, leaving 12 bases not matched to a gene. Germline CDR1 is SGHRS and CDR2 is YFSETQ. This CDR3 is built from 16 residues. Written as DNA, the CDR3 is TGCGCCAGCAGCTTGGTTCCCAGCGGGGGGGCTATGGGGCAGTTCTTC. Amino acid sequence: CASSLVPSGGAMGQFF.

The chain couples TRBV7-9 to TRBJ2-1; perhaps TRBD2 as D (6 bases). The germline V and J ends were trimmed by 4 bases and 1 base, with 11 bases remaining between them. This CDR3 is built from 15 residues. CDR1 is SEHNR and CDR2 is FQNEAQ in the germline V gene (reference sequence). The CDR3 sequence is CASSSRDSSYNEQFF. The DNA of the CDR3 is TGTGCCAGCAGCTCGCGGGATTCGTCCTACAATGAGCAGTTCTTC.

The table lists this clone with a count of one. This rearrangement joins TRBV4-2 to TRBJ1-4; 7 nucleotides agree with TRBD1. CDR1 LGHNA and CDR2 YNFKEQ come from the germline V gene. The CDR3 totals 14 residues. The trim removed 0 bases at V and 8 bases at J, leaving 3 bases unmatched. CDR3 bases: TGTGCCAGCAGCCAAGATAAACAGGGGGAAAAACTGTTTTTT. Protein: CASSQDKQGEKLFF.

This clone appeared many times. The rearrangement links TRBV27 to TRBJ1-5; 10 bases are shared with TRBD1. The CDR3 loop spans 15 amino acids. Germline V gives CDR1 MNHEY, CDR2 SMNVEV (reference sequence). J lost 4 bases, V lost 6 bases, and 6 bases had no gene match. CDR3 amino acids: CASSKDRGRNQPQHF. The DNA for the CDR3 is TGTGCCAGCAGCAAAGACAGGGGGCGTAATCAGCCCCAGCATTTT.

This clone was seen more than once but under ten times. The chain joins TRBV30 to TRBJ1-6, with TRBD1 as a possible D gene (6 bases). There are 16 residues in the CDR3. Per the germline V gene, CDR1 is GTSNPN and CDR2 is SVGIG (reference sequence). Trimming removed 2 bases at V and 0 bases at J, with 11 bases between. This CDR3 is CAWSYDRSSYNSPLHF. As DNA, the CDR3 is TGTGCCTGGAGTTACGACAGGAGCTCCTATAATTCACCCCTCCACTTT.

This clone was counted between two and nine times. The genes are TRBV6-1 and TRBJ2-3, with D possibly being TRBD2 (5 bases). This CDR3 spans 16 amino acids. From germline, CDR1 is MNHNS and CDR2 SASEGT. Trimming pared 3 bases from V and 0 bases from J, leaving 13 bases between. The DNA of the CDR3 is TGTGCCAGCAGTGACCCCTCCCGAGGGAGCACAGATACGCAGTATTTT. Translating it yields CASSDPSRGSTDTQYF.

DNA of the CDR3: TGTGCCAGCAGTTCATTCGACAGGGGCGGGGAAAAACTGTTTTTT. This encodes CASSSFDRGGEKLFF. The V and J genes are TRBV27 and TRBJ1-4; 8 nucleotides agree with TRBD1. The CDR3 consists of 15 residues. CDR1 and CDR2 (germline): MNHEY, SMNVEV (reference sequence). After removal of 4 bases from V and 8 bases from J, the junction contained 9 bases not matched to a gene.

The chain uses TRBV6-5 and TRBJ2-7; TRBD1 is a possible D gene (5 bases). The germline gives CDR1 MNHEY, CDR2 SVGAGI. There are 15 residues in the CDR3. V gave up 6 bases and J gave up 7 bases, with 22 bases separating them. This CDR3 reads CASRRDSSEDEEQYF. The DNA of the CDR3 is TGTGCCAGCAGGAGAGACAGCAGCGAGGATGAGGAGCAGTACTTC.

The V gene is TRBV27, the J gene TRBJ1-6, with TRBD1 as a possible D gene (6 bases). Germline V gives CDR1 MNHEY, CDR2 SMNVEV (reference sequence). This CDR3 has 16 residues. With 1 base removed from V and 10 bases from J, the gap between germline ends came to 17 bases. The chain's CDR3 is CASSLWTGGGRSPLHF. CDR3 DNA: TGTGCCAGCAGTTTATGGACGGGGGGCGGACGGTCACCCCTCCACTTT.

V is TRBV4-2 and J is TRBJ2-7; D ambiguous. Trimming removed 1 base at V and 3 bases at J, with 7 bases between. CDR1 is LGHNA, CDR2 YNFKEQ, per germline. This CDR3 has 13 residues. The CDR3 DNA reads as TGTGCCAGCAGCCAAGGACTGGGCTACGAGCAGTACTTC. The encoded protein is CASSQGLGYEQYF.

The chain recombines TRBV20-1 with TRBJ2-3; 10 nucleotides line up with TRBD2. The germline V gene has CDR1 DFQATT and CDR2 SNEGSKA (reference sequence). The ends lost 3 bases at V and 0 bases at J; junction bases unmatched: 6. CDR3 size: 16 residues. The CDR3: CSASKGLAVSTDTQYF. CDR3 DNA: TGCAGTGCTAGTAAAGGACTAGCGGTTAGCACAGATACGCAGTATTTT.

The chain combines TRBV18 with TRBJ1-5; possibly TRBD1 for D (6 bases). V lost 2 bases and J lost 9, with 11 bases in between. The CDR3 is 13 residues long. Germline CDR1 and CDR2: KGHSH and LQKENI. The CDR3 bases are TGTGCCAGCTCACCAAGGGGGACCGCGCCCCAGCATTTT. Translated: CASSPRGTAPQHF. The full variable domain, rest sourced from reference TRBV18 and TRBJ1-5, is NAGVMQNPRHLVRRRGQEARLRCSPMKGHSHVYWYRQLPEEGLKFMVYLQKENIIDESGMPKERFSAEFPKEGPSILRIQQVVRGDSAAYFCASSPRGTAPQHFGDGTRLSIL.

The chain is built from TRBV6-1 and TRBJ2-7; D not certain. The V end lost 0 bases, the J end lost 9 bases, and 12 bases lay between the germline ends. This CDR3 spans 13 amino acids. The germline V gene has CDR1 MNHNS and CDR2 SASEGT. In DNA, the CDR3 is TGTGCCAGCAGTGAAGCGCGACACCTGGGGCAGTACTTC. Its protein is CASSEARHLGQYF.

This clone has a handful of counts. CDR3 region: CASSDGTGGSTEAFF. The DNA for the CDR3 is TGTGCCAGCAGTGACGGTACAGGGGGAAGCACTGAAGCTTTCTTT. The chain is built from TRBV6-4 and TRBJ1-1; 8 bases agree with TRBD1. With 2 bases clipped from V and 4 bases from J, the junction kept 6 bases outside the gene matches. CDR3 length: 15 residues. The germline gives CDR1 MRHNA, CDR2 SNTAGT.

The CDR3 DNA sequence: TGTGCCAGCAGCCCAGGAAATTCACCCCTCCACTTT. It codes for CASSPGNSPLHF. The chain carries TRBV2 and TRBJ1-6; D is undetermined. The V gene lost 6 bases and the J gene lost 7 bases, with 7 bases spanning the gap. Germline V CDR1 and CDR2: SNHLY, FYNNEI. This CDR3 comprises 12 residues.

The CDR3 bases are TGTGCCAGTAAGGGGATCGGGGACAGGGGCCTGACCGGGGAGCTGTTTTTT. Encoded protein: CASKGIGDRGLTGELFF. The chain is built from TRBV19 and TRBJ2-2; 10 nucleotides match TRBD1. Germline V gene data show CDR1 as LNHDA and CDR2 as SQIVND (reference sequence). This CDR3 has 17 amino acids. J was trimmed by 5 bases and V by 7 bases; bases with no gene match: 13.

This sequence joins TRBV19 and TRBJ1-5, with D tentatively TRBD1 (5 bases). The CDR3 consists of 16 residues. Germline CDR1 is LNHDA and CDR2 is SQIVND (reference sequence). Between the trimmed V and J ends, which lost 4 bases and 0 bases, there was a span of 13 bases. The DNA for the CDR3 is TGTGCCAGTAGTAACACAGGAACATATAGCAATCAGCCCCAGCATTTT. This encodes CASSNTGTYSNQPQHF.